The TCR beta chain under discussion was sequenced for a study of cytomegalovirus exposure and HLA in healthy donors listed by TCRdb under 2017. In the study overall: The 500 to 700 repertoires of the first cohort and the 120 validation repertoires were produced on the same platform, according to a later analysis. High-throughput TCR immunosequencing, statistical association of individual TCRs with disease status, and machine learning were combined to predict cytomegalovirus infection status. A separate validation cohort of 100 to 150 different subjects was used in addition to the roughly 620-subject first cohort. The study aimed to test whether cataloging public T cell receptors could reveal signatures of past pathogen exposure.

Separate from the roughly 650-subject first cohort, the validation cohort of some 130 subjects was the group to which the donors belonged. Taken from cysteine to phenylalanine, the CDR3 has 17 residues. Only CDR3 DNA is held: 51 bases, read in frame from base 1. At the junction V is shortened by 2 bases and J by 2 bases; bases outside the gene matches: 9. Reading the germline V gene gives CDR1 SNHLY and CDR2 FYNNEI. Library construction relied on the immunoSEQ multiplex PCR assay. As for the original processing: A statistical classification framework was developed to diagnose cytomegalovirus status using the catalog of TCR beta chain sequences. This is the immuneACCESS table as TCRdb keeps it, with only in-frame sequences that have V and J called. A part of the clones is gone; compared with another copy, unresolved V genes explain less than half, and the rest is unexplained. V, J and clone size derive from that table, while D and trimming were established from the DNA sequence. This sample has some 350,000 clones in its table, and around 87% of those were observed once. The top ten hold roughly 1.2% of the sample.

Concerning this clone: Its antigen target is currently unknown. The sample holds no much larger clone one base away, and base qualities are not on file.

Results and caveats for the whole study, not just this receptor: A later analysis found that TCRs clustered in the first cohort also tended to co-occur in the roughly 120 validation repertoires, with just under 95% of cluster scores above 0. Most TCR sequences were observed very rarely across donors, whereas some public TCRs were present in many individuals. In the study, around 150 TCR beta chains were listed as associated with cytomegalovirus. Three of the identified cytomegalovirus-associated TCR beta chains were confirmed in vitro to be specific for cytomegalovirus antigens. All 120 or so repertoires were used to score co-occurrence in the validation cohort in a later analysis, because that analysis had no HLA typing for the cohort. According to the authors, the approach could potentially be generalized to other disease states and immunological phenotypes. Cytomegalovirus status was reported to be diagnosed by the classifier with high specificity and sensitivity in both the original and validation cohorts.

The sequence was collected from a woman aged 30 to 39 in good health and CMV-seropositive. The sequenced material came from PBMCs. Recombination connected TRBV2 to TRBJ2-3; 8 bases in the junction line up with TRBD2. The sequenced DNA: TGTGCCAGCAGTGAAACCGGCGCGGGAGGACCCACAGATACGCAGTATTTT. Translated, this gives CASSETGAGGPTDTQYF.